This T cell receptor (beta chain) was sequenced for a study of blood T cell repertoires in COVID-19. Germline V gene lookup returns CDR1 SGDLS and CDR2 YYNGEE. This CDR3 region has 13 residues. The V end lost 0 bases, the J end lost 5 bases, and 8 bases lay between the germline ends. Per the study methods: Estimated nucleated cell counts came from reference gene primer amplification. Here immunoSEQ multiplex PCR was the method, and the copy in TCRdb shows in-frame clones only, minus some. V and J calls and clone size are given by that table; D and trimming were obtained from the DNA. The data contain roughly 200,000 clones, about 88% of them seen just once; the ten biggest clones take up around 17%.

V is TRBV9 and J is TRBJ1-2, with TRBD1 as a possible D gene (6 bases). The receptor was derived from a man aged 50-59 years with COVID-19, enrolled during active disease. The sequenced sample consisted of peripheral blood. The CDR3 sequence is CASSVGQEYGYTF. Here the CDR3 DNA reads TGTGCCAGCAGCGTAGGACAGGAGTATGGCTACACCTTC.